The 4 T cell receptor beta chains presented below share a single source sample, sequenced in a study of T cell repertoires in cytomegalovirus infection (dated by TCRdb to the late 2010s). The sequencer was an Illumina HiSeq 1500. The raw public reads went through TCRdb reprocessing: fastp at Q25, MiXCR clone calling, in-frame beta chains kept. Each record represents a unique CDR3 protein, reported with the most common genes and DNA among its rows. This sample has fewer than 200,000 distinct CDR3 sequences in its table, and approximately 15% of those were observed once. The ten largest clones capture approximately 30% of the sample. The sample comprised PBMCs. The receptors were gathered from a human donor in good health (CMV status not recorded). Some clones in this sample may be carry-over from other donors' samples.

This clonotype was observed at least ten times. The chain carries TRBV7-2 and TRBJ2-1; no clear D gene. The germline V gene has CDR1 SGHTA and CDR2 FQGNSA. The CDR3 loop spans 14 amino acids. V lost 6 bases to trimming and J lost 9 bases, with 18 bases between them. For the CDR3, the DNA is TGTGCCAGCAGACAAGATGGCAACTCGGGTGAGCAGTTCTTC. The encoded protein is CASRQDGNSGEQFF.

This chain's CDR3 is CSVDGVYGYTF. The CDR3 DNA is TGCAGCGTGGACGGGGTATATGGCTACACCTTC. The chain uses TRBV29-1 and TRBJ1-2; D gene ambiguous. The germline V gene has CDR1 SQVTM and CDR2 ANQGSEA. Trimming pared 6 bases from V and 5 bases from J, leaving 10 bases between. The CDR3 extends over 11 amino acids.

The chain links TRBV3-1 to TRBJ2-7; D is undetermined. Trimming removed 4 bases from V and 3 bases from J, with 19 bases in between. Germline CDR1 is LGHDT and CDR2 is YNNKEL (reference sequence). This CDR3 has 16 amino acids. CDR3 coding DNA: TGTGCCAGCAGCCCAGAAATGGGCAGGCTACACTACGAGCAGTACTTC. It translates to CASSPEMGRLHYEQYF.

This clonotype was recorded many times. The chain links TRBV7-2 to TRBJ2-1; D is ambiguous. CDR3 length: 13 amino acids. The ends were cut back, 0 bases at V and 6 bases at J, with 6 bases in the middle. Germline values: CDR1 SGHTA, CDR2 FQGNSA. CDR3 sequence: CASSLAQINEQFF. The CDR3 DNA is TGTGCCAGCAGCTTAGCCCAGATCAATGAGCAGTTCTTC.